These T cell receptor beta chains were read from a single sample in a study of cytomegalovirus exposure and HLA in healthy donors. The assay was immunoSEQ multiplex PCR, and TCRdb's table has in-frame clones only and misses some. The sample includes some 96,000 clones, more than 70% seen only once; the top ten take 6% to 8.5%. The sequencing input was PBMCs. The receptors shown here come from a female donor in good health and CMV-seronegative. CDR3s include the opening cysteine and the closing phenylalanine or tryptophan. The order of the fields is J gene, V gene, clone size, D gene, CDR3 protein, CDR3 DNA. D genes are given only for firm matches. Size is omitted from some rows. Given values are once, few, many or a class for expanded clones.

>TRBJ1-2|TRBV30|.|.
CAWSYDSNYGYTF
TGTGCCTGGAGTTATGACAGTAACTATGGCTACACCTTC
>TRBJ2-5|TRBV7-9|.|.
CASSLRDQETQYF
TGTGCCAGCAGCCTGAGAGATCAAGAGACCCAGTACTTC
>TRBJ1-6|TRBV4-1|.|.
CASSQSVGSSYNSPLHF
TGCGCCAGCAGCCAGTCGGTCGGGAGCTCCTATAATTCACCCCTCCACTTT
>TRBJ2-7|TRBV19|.|.
CASGDSLEQYF
TGTGCCAGCGGAGACAGCCTCGAGCAGTACTTC
>TRBJ2-1|TRBV7-3|.|TRBD2
CASSLLAVNEQFF
TGTGCCAGCAGCTTGCTAGCGGTAAATGAGCAGTTCTTC
>TRBJ2-7|TRBV6-1|.|TRBD1
CASKPGTGFNEQYF
TGTGCCAGCAAGCCCGGGACAGGGTTCAACGAGCAGTACTTC
>TRBJ1-1|TRBV11-2|.|.
CASPTRNTEAFF
TGTGCCAGCCCAACGAGGAACACTGAAGCTTTCTTT
>TRBJ1-5|TRBV30|.|.
CAWSLTGSNQPQHF
TGTGCCTGGAGTTTAACAGGTAGCAATCAGCCCCAGCATTTT
>TRBJ1-2|TRBV19|few|TRBD1
CASAPGQGTGGYTF
TGTGCCAGTGCTCCGGGACAGGGGACGGGTGGCTACACCTTC
>TRBJ2-5|TRBV9|.|TRBD2
CASSVGGLAQETQYF
TGTGCCAGCAGCGTAGGGGGACTAGCTCAAGAGACCCAGTACTTC
>TRBJ1-5|TRBV27|.|TRBD1
CASSLRWDSYSNQSQHF
TGTGCCAGCAGTTTAAGGTGGGACAGTTATAGCAATCAGTCCCAGCATTTT
>TRBJ1-1|TRBV29-1|.|TRBD1
CSERIEQGGTEAFF
TGCAGCGAACGAATCGAGCAGGGGGGAACTGAAGCTTTCTTT
>TRBJ1-4|TRBV7-9|.|TRBD1
CASSLETGPGEKLFF
TGTGCCAGCAGCTTGGAGACAGGGCCCGGCGAAAAACTGTTTTTT
>TRBJ2-7|TRBV27|few|TRBD1
CASSPDRDISYEQYF
TGTGCCAGCAGTCCCGACAGGGACATTTCCTACGAGCAGTACTTC
>TRBJ2-1|TRBV4-2|.|TRBD2
CASSQDDGGFSYNEQFF
TGTGCCAGCAGCCAAGATGACGGGGGGTTTTCCTACAATGAGCAGTTCTTC
>TRBJ1-5|TRBV6-1|.|.
CASSAQGYQPQHF
TGTGCCAGCAGCGCCCAGGGTTATCAGCCCCAGCATTTT
>TRBJ1-5|TRBV28|.|TRBD1
CASSITGGNQPQHF
TGTGCCAGCAGTATCACAGGGGGCAATCAGCCCCAGCATTTT
>TRBJ2-2|TRBV6-6|.|.
CATGGWEKGPGELFF
TGTGCCACCGGGGGATGGGAGAAAGGTCCCGGGGAGCTGTTTTTT
>TRBJ1-3|TRBV5-1|.|.
CASSSTVTGNTIYF
TGCGCCAGCAGCTCGACAGTTACTGGAAACACCATATATTTT
>TRBJ2-3|TRBV10-1|.|.
CASSPDIRTDTQYF
TGCGCCAGCAGTCCGGACATTCGCACAGATACGCAGTATTTT
>TRBJ1-2|TRBV19|once|TRBD1
CASSILLDRGLGYTF
TGTGCCAGTAGTATACTACTGGACAGGGGGCTTGGCTACACCTTC
>TRBJ2-7|TRBV27|once|TRBD2
CASSLEAGGRLYEQYF
TGTGCCAGCAGTTTGGAGGCCGGCGGGAGGCTCTACGAGCAGTACTTC
>TRBJ2-7|TRBV4-2|.|.
CASSQGGPQNYEQYF
TGTGCCAGCAGCCAAGGCGGCCCCCAGAACTACGAGCAGTACTTC
>TRBJ2-5|TRBV7-9|.|TRBD2
CASSRKGRAEETQYF
TGTGCCAGCAGCCGGAAGGGGAGGGCAGAAGAGACCCAGTACTTC
>TRBJ2-5|TRBV7-3|.|TRBD1
CASSLRGTVLQETQYF
TGTGCCAGCAGCTTAAGAGGGACAGTACTCCAAGAGACCCAGTACTTC